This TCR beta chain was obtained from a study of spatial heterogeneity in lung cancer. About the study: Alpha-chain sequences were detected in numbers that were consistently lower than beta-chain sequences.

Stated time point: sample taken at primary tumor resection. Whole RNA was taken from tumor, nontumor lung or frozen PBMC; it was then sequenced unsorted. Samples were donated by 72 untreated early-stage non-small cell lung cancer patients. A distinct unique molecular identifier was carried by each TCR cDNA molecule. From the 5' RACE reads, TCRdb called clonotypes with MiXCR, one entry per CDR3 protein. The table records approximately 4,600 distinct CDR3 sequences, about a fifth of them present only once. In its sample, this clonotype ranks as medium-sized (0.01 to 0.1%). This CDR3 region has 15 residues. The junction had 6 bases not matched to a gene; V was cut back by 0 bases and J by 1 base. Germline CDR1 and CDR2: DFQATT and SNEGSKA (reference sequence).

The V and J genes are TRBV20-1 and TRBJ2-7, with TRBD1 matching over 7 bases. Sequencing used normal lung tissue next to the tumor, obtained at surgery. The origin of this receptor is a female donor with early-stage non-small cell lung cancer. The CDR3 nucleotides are TGCAGTGCTAGAGAATCTCGGGACAGATCCTACGAGCAGTACTTC. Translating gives CSARESRDRSYEQYF.